The clone carrying this T cell receptor beta chain appeared a single time. The sample is drawn from a study of T cells in narcolepsy. Germline CDR1 and CDR2: SEHNR and FQNEAQ (reference sequence). This CDR3 is 13 amino acids long. Trimming shortened V by 2 bases and J by 4 bases, and 8 bases separated the two germline ends. Assay used: immunoSEQ multiplex PCR; TCRdb lists only in-frame clones, some missing. The sample includes 27,000 or so clones, 70% to 90% of them seen just once. Sequencing used memory (CD45RA-) CD4+ T cells from blood. This clonotype originated in a human donor in good health. The chain combines TRBV7-9 with TRBJ1-2; D is unclear. CDR3 residues: CASSLRSSYGYTF. As DNA, the CDR3 is TGTGCCAGCAGCTTAAGGTCGTCCTATGGCTACACCTTC. Full variable domain (rest looked up from reference TRBV7-9 and TRBJ1-2): DTGVSQNPRHKITKRGQNVTFRCDPISEHNRLYWYRQTLGQGPEFLTYFQNEAQLEKSRLLSDRFSAERPKGSFSTLEIQRTEQGDSAMYLCASSLRSSYGYTFGSGTRLTVV.